These 17 T cell receptor beta chains were all obtained from the same sample, sequenced in a study of cytomegalovirus exposure and HLA in healthy donors. Primers: 60 Vbeta forward and 13 Jbeta reverse. TCRdb keeps only in-frame clones here, not all; method: immunoSEQ multiplex PCR. Of more than 150,000 clones in the sample, about 80% were seen once. Sample: PBMCs. The source is a woman aged 18-29 years in good health and CMV-seropositive.

The chain joins TRBV2 to TRBJ1-3, with D hard to call. CDR3 length: 13 residues. Germline V gene data show CDR1 as SNHLY and CDR2 as FYNNEI. Trimming pared 5 bases from V and 2 bases from J, leaving 7 bases between. CDR3 loop: CASSSIAGNTIYF. For the CDR3, the DNA is TGTGCCAGCAGTTCTATAGCTGGAAACACCATATATTTT.

The rearrangement uses TRBV7-2 and TRBJ2-2; TRBD2 agrees at 11 bases. Germline V lookup: CDR1 SGHTA, CDR2 FQGNSA. The J segment lost 5 bases and the V segment lost 3 bases, leaving 2 bases of the junction unmatched. The CDR3 length is 15 residues. CDR3 residues: CASSFSGGATGELFF. The CDR3 region has the DNA TGTGCCAGCAGCTTTAGCGGGGGGGCGACCGGGGAGCTGTTTTTT. Looking up the rest from reference TRBV7-2 and TRBJ2-2 gives the full variable domain: GAGVSQSPSNKVTEKGKDVELRCDPISGHTALYWYRQSLGQGLEFLIYFQGNSAPDKSGLPSDRFSAERTGGSVSTLTIQRTQQEDSAVYLCASSFSGGATGELFFGEGSRLTVL.

Concerning this clone: A read error may produce the germline difference seen at one junction end. The rearrangement uses TRBV25-1 and TRBJ2-5; 7 bases map to TRBD2. The CDR3 extends over 15 amino acids. CDR1 and CDR2 (germline): MGHDK, SYGVNS. This CDR3 reads CASSAFQRGGEAQYF. The CDR3 DNA is TGTGCCAGCAGTGCGTTTCAGCGGGGCGGAGAGGCCCAGTACTTC.

The CDR3: CASSYGPPSSYEQYV. CDR3 in DNA: TGTGCCAGCAGTTACGGGCCGCCGAGCTCCTACGAGCAGTACGTC. The chain links TRBV6-5 to TRBJ2-7; unclear D gene. The CDR3 consists of 15 residues. Germline V CDR1 and CDR2: MNHEY, SVGAGI. Trimming pared 2 bases from V and 0 bases from J, leaving 11 bases between.

J is TRBJ2-2 and V is TRBV7-2; tentative D call: TRBD2 (6 bases). V lost 4 bases, J lost 0 bases, and 9 bases lay in between. This CDR3 comprises 15 residues. Germline V gene lookup returns CDR1 SGHTA and CDR2 FQGNSA. The CDR3 DNA is TGTGCCAGCAGCTGGAGGGGCCCGAACACCGGGGAGCTGTTTTTT. Protein product: CASSWRGPNTGELFF. Supplemented by reference TRBV7-2 and TRBJ2-2, the full variable domain reads GAGVSQSPSNKVTEKGKDVELRCDPISGHTALYWYRQSLGQGLEFLIYFQGNSAPDKSGLPSDRFSAERTGGSVSTLTIQRTQQEDSAVYLCASSWRGPNTGELFFGEGSRLTVL.

The rearrangement joins TRBV7-9 to TRBJ1-4; TRBD1 matches 8 bases. The trim removed 3 bases at V and 6 bases at J, leaving 6 bases unmatched. This CDR3 contains 15 residues. Germline CDR1 and CDR2: SEHNR and FQNEAQ (reference sequence). CDR3 DNA: TGTGCCAGCAGCTTCCACAGGGGGTTGGATGAAAAACTGTTTTTT. As protein: CASSFHRGLDEKLFF.

The chain uses TRBV7-2 and TRBJ2-5; possibly TRBD2 for D (6 bases). The V and J ends lost 4 bases and 5 bases respectively, with 11 bases between them. Per germline, CDR1 SGHTA and CDR2 FQGNSA. The CDR3 runs 13 residues. CDR3 in DNA: TGTGCCAGCAGCTCGGGGAGGAGGGAGACCCAGTACTTC. Protein sequence: CASSSGRRETQYF.

The chain is built from TRBV7-6 and TRBJ2-3, with D unclear. Germline CDR1 SGHVS, CDR2 FNYEAQ. The CDR3 consists of 13 residues. The germline V and J ends were trimmed by 0 bases and 8 bases, with 9 bases remaining between them. The CDR3 here is CASSLAVSGTQYF. The DNA for the CDR3 is TGTGCCAGCAGCTTAGCGGTGTCGGGTACGCAGTATTTT.

The chain links TRBV28 to TRBJ2-4, with a tentative D call TRBD1 (6 bases). The V and J ends lost 5 bases and 3 bases respectively, with 8 bases between them. Germline assignment: CDR1 MDHEN and CDR2 SYDVKM. The CDR3 is made up of 13 amino acids. DNA of the CDR3: TGTGCCAGCAGTGGGGGCAGCAAAAACATTCAGTACTTC. Translating gives CASSGGSKNIQYF.

This chain joins TRBV11-3 and TRBJ2-3, with TRBD2 matching 7 bases. Germline CDR1 and CDR2: SGHNT and YENEEA. The CDR3 runs to 15 residues. J gave up 4 bases and V 5 bases, and 9 bases lay outside the gene matches. This CDR3 reads CASSPLASGPDTQYF. The CDR3 coding sequence is TGTGCCAGCAGCCCGCTGGCTAGCGGACCAGATACGCAGTATTTT. The entire variable domain, with the rest obtained from reference TRBV11-3 and TRBJ2-3, is as follows: EAGVVQSPRYKIIEKKQPVAFWCNPISGHNTLYWYLQNLGQGPELLIRYENEEAVDDSQLPKDRFSAERLKGVDSTLKIQPAELGDSAVYLCASSPLASGPDTQYFGPGTRLTVL.

This clone was observed once. The rearrangement links TRBV11-3 to TRBJ1-6; D ambiguous. This CDR3 spans 14 amino acids. V was clipped by 3 bases and J by 6 bases, with 9 bases between them. CDR1 SGHNT and CDR2 YENEEA come from the germline V gene. The CDR3 nucleotides are TGTGCCAGCAGCTTCACACAGATTAATTCACCCCTCCACTTT. This gives the protein CASSFTQINSPLHF.

The chain employs TRBV19 and TRBJ2-1; 7 nucleotides match TRBD2. V shed 6 bases and J 6 bases; nucleotides not matched to a gene: 8. From germline, CDR1 is LNHDA and CDR2 SQIVND (reference sequence). The CDR3 has 14 amino acids. CDR3 loop: CASRRASGFNEQFF. The CDR3 bases are TGTGCCAGTAGGCGGGCTAGCGGCTTCAATGAGCAGTTCTTC.

The chain links TRBV19 to TRBJ2-5; a weak D match, TRBD2 (6 bases). Germline CDR1 LNHDA, CDR2 SQIVND (reference sequence). This CDR3 is built from 15 residues. Trimming shortened V by 4 bases and J by 1 base, and 13 bases separated the two germline ends. CDR3 DNA sequence: TGTGCCAGTAGTACCCAACGCGGGGTCCAAGAGACCCAGTACTTC. Translated: CASSTQRGVQETQYF.

V gene TRBV4-2 combines with J gene TRBJ1-5; 8 bases map to TRBD1. Germline V lookup: CDR1 LGHNA, CDR2 YNFKEQ. The V and J ends lost 1 base and 0 bases, in that order; junction bases with no gene match: 5. The CDR3 length is 17 residues. CDR3 bases: TGTGCCAGCAGCCAAGCAGGGGGCCCGGGTAGCAATCAGCCCCAGCATTTT. The encoded protein is CASSQAGGPGSNQPQHF.

V gene TRBV28 combines with J gene TRBJ2-3; 8 nucleotides agree with TRBD2. Germline V gives CDR1 MDHEN, CDR2 SYDVKM. The CDR3 loop spans 17 amino acids. The V segment lost 4 bases and the J segment 5 bases; nucleotides outside the gene matches: 14. The CDR3 coding sequence is TGTGCCAGCAGTTCTGGTTCAGCGGGGGCGGGACTAGATACGCAGTATTTT. Its translation: CASSSGSAGAGLDTQYF.

The J gene is TRBJ2-7, the V gene TRBV9, with TRBD1 as a possible D gene (5 bases). V lost 4 bases to trimming and J lost 6 bases, with 17 bases between them. CDR1 is SGDLS, CDR2 YYNGEE, per germline. This CDR3 region has 14 residues. CDR3 coding DNA: TGTGCCAGCAGCTCAAGACAGCACTTCGGCGAGCAGTACTTC. It encodes CASSSRQHFGEQYF.

The chain combines TRBV19 with TRBJ2-7, with a weak D call TRBD1 (7 bases). The V gene's germline CDR1 is LNHDA and CDR2 SQIVND (reference sequence). V was cut by 5 bases and J by 2 bases, with 10 bases left in between. The length of the CDR3 is 13 residues. CDR3 nucleotides: TGTGCCAGTAGTCCAGGGGGGACCTACGAGCAGTACGTC. This translates into CASSPGGTYEQYV.